Listed here are 7 T cell receptor beta chains from one sample, sequenced in a study of blood T cell repertoires in COVID-19. Produced via immunoSEQ multiplex PCR; TCRdb's table is partial and in-frame only. The sample has hundreds of thousands of clones; 70% to 90% are singletons. Sequencing used peripheral blood. The source of these receptors is a woman in her thirties with active or convalescent COVID-19.

CDR3 amino acids: CASPSRDRWNQPQHF. The CDR3 DNA sequence: TGCGCCAGCCCGAGCCGGGACAGATGGAATCAGCCCCAGCATTTT. The V call is TRBV10-1, the J call TRBJ1-5; TRBD1 matches at 7 bases. Germline CDR1 and CDR2: WNHNN and SYGVQD (reference sequence). Trimming at V came to 8 bases and at J to 4 bases, leaving 11 bases not matched to a gene. The CDR3 length is 15 residues.

V usage is TRBV4-1 and J usage is TRBJ2-5, with TRBD1 identical over 7 bases. The CDR3 extends over 14 amino acids. J lost 2 bases, V lost 4 bases, and 4 bases had no gene match. Germline CDR1 reads MGHRA; CDR2 reads YSYEKL. CDR3: CASSPYRGQETQYF. Here the CDR3 DNA reads TGCGCCAGCAGCCCCTACAGGGGTCAAGAGACCCAGTACTTC.

The chain links TRBV27 to TRBJ1-2, with 7 bases identical to TRBD1. V lost 5 bases and J lost 3; bases outside the gene matches: 6. The CDR3 has 14 residues. Germline V gene sequence: CDR1 MNHEY, CDR2 SMNVEV (reference sequence). CDR3 loop: CASSRQGVDYGYTF. CDR3 coding DNA: TGTGCCAGCAGTAGACAGGGTGTTGACTATGGCTACACCTTC.

The chain uses TRBV4-1 and TRBJ2-1, with unresolved D. From germline, CDR1 is MGHRA and CDR2 YSYEKL. This CDR3 is 13 amino acids long. Trimming removed 1 base from V and 7 bases from J, with 8 bases in between. CDR3 sequence: CASSQGQWNEQFF. CDR3 DNA sequence: TGCGCCAGCAGCCAAGGTCAGTGGAATGAGCAGTTCTTC.

The V gene is TRBV5-1, the J gene TRBJ1-3; no clear D gene. The germline CDR1 and CDR2 sequences are SGHRS and YFSETQ. The CDR3 covers 16 residues. V lost 4 bases to trimming and J lost 0 bases, with 14 bases between them. DNA of the CDR3: TGCGCCAGCAGCCTCATGAACAGTTTCTCTGGAAACACCATATATTTT. Encoded protein: CASSLMNSFSGNTIYF.

As concerns this clone: One end of the junction does not line up with germline, which may come from a read error. The chain couples TRBV6-1 to TRBJ1-2; D unresolved. The CDR3 sequence is 13 residues long. Germline assignment: CDR1 MNHNS and CDR2 SASEGT. DNA of the CDR3: TGTGCCAGCAGTGAACGGGAGACCTATGGCTACATCTTC. The encoded protein is CASSERETYGYIF.

The chain employs TRBV5-1 and TRBJ2-1, with 10 bases lining up with TRBD2. This CDR3 is built from 16 residues. Trimming took 4 bases from V and 1 from J; bases not matched to a gene: 5. CDR1 and CDR2 from the germline V gene are SGHRS and YFSETQ. The CDR3 nucleotides read TGCGCCAGCAGCAAAACAGCGGGGGGGTCCTACAATGAGCAGTTCTTC. As protein: CASSKTAGGSYNEQFF.